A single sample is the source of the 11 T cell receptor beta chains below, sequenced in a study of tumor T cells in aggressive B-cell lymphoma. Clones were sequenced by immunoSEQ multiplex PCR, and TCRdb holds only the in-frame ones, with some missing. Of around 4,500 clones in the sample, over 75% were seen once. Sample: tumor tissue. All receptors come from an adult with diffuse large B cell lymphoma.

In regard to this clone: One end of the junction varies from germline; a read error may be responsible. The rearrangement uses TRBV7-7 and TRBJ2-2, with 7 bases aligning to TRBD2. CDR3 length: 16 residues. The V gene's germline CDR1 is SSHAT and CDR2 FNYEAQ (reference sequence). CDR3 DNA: TGTGCTAGCAGCTTAGAGAGGCGGGAGTACACCGGGGAGCTGTTTTTT. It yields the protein CASSLERREYTGELFF.

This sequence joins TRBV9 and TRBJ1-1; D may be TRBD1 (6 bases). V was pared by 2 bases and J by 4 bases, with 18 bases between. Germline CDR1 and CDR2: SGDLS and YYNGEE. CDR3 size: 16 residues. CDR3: CASSVGTSPGGTEAFF. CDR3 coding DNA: TGTGCCAGCAGCGTCGGGACATCCCCGGGGGGCACTGAAGCTTTCTTT.

This CDR3 reads CATVNSFRGDQPQHF. CDR3 sequence (DNA): TGTGCCACGGTTAACTCCTTCAGGGGTGATCAGCCCCAGCATTTT. The chain is built from TRBV19 and TRBJ1-5; TRBD1 might be the D (6 bases). The CDR3 consists of 15 residues. V lost 10 bases and J lost 5, with 21 bases in between. Germline V CDR1 and CDR2: LNHDA, SQIVND (reference sequence).

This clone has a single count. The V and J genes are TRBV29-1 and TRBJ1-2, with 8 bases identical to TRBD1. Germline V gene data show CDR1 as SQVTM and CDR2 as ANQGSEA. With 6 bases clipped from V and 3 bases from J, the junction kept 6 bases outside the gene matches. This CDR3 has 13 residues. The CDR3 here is CSVLNRGDYGYTF. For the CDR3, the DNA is TGCAGCGTCCTTAACAGGGGGGACTATGGCTACACCTTC.

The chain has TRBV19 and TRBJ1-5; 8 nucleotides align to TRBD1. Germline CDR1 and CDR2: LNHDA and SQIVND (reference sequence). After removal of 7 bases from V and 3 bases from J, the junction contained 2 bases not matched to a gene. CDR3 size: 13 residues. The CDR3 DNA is TGTGCCAGTAACAGGGGGTTCAATCAGCCCCAGCATTTT. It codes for CASNRGFNQPQHF.

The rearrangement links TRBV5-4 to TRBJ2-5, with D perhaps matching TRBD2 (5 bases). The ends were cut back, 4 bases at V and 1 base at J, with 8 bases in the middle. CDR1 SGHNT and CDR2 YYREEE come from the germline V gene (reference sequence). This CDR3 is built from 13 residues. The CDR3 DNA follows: TGTGCCAGCAGCGAGGGCCGCCAAGAGACCCAGTACTTC. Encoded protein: CASSEGRQETQYF.

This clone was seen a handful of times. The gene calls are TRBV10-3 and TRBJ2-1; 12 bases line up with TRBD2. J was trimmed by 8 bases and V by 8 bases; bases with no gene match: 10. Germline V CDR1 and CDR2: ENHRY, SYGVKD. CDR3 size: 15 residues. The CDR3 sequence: CAISSGLAGMDEQFF. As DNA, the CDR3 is TGTGCCATCTCCTCTGGACTAGCGGGGATGGATGAGCAGTTCTTC.

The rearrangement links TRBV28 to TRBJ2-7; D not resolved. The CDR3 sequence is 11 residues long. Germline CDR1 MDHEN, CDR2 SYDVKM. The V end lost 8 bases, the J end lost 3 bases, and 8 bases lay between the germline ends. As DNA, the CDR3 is TGTGCCAGCGAGTCCCTCTACGAGCAGTACTTC. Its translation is CASESLYEQYF. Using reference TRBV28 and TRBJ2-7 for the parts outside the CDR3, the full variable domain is DVKVTQSSRYLVKRTGEKVFLECVQDMDHENMFWYRQDPGLGLRLIYFSYDVKMKEKGDIPEGYSVSREKKERFSLILESASTNQTSMYLCASESLYEQYFGPGTRLTVT.

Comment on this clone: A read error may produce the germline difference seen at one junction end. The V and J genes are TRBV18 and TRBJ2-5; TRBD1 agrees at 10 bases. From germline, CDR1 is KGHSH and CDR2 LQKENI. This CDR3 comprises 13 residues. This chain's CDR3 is CAIRQGASEIQYF. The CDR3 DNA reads TGTGCCATCCGACAGGGGGCTTCGGAGATCCAGTACTTC.

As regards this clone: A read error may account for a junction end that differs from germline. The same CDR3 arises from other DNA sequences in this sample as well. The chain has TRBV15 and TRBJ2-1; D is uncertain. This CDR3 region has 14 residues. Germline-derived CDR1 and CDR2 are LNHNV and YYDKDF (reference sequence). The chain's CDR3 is CATSREDSTSLQFF. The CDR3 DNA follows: TGTGCCACTAGCAGAGAAGATTCTACGTCGTTACAGTTCTTC.

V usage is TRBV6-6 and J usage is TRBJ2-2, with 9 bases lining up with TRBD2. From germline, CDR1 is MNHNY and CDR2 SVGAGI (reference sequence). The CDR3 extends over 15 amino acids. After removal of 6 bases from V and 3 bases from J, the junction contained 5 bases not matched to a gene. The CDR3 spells CASRVQRGDTGELFF. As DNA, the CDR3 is TGTGCCAGCAGGGTCCAGCGGGGGGACACCGGGGAGCTGTTTTTT.